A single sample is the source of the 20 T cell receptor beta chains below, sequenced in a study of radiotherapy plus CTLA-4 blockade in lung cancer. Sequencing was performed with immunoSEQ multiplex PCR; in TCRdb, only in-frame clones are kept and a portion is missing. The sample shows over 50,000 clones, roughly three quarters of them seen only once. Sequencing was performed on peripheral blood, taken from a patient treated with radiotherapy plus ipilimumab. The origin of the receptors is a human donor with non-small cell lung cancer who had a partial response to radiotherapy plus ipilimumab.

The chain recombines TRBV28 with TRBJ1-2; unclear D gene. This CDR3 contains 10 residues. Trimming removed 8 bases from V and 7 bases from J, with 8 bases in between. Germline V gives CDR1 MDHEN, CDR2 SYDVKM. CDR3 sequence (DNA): TGTGCCAGCCGGGGTCTTGGCTACACCTTC. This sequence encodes CASRGLGYTF.

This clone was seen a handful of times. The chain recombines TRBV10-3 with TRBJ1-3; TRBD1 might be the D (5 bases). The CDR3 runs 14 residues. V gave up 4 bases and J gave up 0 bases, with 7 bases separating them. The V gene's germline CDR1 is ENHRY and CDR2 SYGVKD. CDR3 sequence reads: CAISGTGSGNTIYF. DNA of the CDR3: TGTGCCATCAGTGGAACAGGCTCTGGAAACACCATATATTTT.

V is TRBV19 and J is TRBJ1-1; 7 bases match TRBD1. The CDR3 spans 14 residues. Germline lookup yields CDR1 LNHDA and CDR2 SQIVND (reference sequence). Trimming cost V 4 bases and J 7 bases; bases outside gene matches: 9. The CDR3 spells CASSNWDSDFEAFF. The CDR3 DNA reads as TGTGCCAGTAGTAACTGGGACAGCGACTTTGAAGCTTTCTTT.

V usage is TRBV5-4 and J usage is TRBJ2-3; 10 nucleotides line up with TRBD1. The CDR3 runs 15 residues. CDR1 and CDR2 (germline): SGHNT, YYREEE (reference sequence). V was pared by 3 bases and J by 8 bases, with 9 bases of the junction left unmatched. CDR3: CASSSPGQGPGTQYF. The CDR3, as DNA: TGTGCCAGCAGCTCTCCGGGACAGGGGCCGGGTACGCAGTATTTT.

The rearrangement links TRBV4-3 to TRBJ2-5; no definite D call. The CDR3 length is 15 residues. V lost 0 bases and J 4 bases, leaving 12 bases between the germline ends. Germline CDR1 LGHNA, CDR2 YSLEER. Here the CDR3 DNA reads TGCGCCAGCAGCCAAGATTTGCTGGAGCGAGAGACCCAGTACTTC. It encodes CASSQDLLERETQYF.

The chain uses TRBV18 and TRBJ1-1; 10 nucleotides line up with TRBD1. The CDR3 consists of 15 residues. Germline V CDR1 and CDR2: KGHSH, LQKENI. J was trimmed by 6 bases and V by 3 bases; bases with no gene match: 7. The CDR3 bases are TGTGCCAGCTCACCTCTTGGGACAGGGGTTTCTGAAGCTTTCTTT. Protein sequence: CASSPLGTGVSEAFF.

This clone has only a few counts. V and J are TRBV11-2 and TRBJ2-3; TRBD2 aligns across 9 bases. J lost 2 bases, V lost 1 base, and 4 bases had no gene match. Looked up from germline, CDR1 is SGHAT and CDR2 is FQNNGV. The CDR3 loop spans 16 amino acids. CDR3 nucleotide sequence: TGTGCCAGCAGCTTAGGGACTAGCGAGTTCACAGATACGCAGTATTTT. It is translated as CASSLGTSEFTDTQYF.

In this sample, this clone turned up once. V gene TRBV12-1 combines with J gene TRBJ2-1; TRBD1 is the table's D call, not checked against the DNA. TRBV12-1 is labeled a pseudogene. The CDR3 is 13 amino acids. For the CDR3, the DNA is TGTGCCAGCAGCTTTAGGGGAACTGATGAGCAGTTCTTC. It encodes CASSFRGTDEQFF.

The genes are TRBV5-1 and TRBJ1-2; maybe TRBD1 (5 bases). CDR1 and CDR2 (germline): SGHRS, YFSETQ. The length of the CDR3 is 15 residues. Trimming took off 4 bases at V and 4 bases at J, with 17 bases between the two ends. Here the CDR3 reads CASSPTPQGPYGYTF. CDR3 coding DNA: TGCGCCAGCAGCCCCACTCCCCAGGGCCCCTATGGCTACACCTTC.

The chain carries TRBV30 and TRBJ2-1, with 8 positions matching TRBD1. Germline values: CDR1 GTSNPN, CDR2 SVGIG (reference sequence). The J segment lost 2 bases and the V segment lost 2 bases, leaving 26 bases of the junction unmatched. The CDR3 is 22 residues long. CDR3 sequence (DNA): TGTGCCTGGAGTATAGGTTTAGGAGTTATGAAAAAGACAGGGGACCCCTACAATGAGCAGTTCTTC. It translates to CAWSIGLGVMKKTGDPYNEQFF. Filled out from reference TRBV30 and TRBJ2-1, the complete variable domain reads SQTIHQWPATLVQPVGSPLSLECTVEGTSNPNLYWYRQAAGRGLQLLFYSVGIGQISSEVPQNLSASRPQDRQFILSSKKLLLSDSGFYLCAWSIGLGVMKKTGDPYNEQFFGPGTRLTVL.

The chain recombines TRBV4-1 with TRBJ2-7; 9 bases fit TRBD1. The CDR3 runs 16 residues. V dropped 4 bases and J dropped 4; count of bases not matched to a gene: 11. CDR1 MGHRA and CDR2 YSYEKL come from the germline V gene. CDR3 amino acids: CASSPGQGTASYEQYF. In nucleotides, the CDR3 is TGCGCCAGCAGCCCCGGACAGGGGACGGCTAGTTACGAGCAGTACTTC.

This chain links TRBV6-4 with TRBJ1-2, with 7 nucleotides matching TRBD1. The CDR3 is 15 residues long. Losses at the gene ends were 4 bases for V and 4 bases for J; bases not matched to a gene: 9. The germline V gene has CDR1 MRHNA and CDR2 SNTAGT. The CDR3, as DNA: TGTGCCAGCAGTGCCGAGCCGGGACAGTCCTATGGCTACACCTTC. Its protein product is CASSAEPGQSYGYTF.

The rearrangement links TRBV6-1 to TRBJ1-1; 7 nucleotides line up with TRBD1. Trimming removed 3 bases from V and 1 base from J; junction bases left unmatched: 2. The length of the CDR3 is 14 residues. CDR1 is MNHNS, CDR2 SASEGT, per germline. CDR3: CASSEAGGNTEAFF. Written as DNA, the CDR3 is TGTGCCAGCAGTGAGGCAGGGGGGAACACTGAAGCTTTCTTT.

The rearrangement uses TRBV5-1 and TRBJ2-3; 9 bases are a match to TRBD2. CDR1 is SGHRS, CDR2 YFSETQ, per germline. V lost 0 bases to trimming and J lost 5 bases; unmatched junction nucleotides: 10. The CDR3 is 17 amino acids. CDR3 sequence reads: CASSLEARGGAEDTQYF. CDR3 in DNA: TGCGCCAGCAGCTTGGAAGCGCGCGGGGGGGCCGAAGATACGCAGTATTTT.

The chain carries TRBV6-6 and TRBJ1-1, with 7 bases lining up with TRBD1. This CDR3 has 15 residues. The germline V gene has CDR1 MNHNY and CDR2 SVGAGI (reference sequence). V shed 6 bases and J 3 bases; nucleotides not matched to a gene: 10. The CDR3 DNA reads TGTGCCAGCAGCCTTAAACAGGGGTGGGACACTGAAGCTTTCTTT. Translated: CASSLKQGWDTEAFF.

The CDR3 spells CASSIKSGGAGEQFF. The CDR3 DNA is TGTGCCAGTAGTATTAAAAGCGGGGGGGCAGGTGAGCAGTTCTTC. The gene calls are TRBV19 and TRBJ2-1; 10 bases fit TRBD2. The ends lost 3 bases at V and 9 bases at J; junction bases unmatched: 8. CDR1 is LNHDA and CDR2 is SQIVND in the germline V gene (reference sequence). The CDR3 runs 15 residues.

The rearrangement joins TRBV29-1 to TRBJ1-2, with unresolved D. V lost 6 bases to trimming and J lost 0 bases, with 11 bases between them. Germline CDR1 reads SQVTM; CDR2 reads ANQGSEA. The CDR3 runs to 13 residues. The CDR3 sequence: CSVWAPANYGYTF. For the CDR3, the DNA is TGCAGCGTATGGGCACCAGCTAACTATGGCTACACCTTC.

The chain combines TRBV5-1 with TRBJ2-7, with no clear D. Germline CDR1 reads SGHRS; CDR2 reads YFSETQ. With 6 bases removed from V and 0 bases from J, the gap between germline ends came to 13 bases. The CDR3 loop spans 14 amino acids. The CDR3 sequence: CASMPSGGSYEQYF. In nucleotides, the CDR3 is TGCGCCAGCATGCCCTCCGGCGGCTCCTACGAGCAGTACTTC. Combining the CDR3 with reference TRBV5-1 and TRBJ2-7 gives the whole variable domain KAGVTQTPRYLIKTRGQQVTLSCSPISGHRSVSWYQQTPGQGLQFLFEYFSETQRNKGNFPGRFSGRQFSNSRSEMNVSTLELGDSALYLCASMPSGGSYEQYFGPGTRLTVT.

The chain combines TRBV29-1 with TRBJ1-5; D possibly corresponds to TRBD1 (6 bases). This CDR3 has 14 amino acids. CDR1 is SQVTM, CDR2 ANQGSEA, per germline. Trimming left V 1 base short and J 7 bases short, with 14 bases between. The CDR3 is CSVEVRGARQPQHF. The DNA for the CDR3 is TGCAGCGTTGAAGTTCGGGGGGCTAGACAGCCCCAGCATTTT.

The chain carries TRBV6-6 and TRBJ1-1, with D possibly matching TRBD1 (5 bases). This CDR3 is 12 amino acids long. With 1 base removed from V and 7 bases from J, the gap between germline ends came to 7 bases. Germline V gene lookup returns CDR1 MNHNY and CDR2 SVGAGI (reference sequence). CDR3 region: CASSYYRREAFF. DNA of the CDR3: TGTGCCAGCAGTTACTACAGGCGTGAAGCTTTCTTT.